The 3 T cell receptor beta chains listed next were all sequenced from one sample in a study of vaccination and CD4 T cells after COVID-19. The Oncomine TCR Beta short-read assay was what sequenced the DNA obtained from cultured CD4+ T cells. TCRdb processed the PCR reads anew with MiXCR; each CDR3 protein has one entry. The table lists more than 10,000 distinct CDR3 sequences, more than 45% of them singletons, with 22% in the top ten. These receptors have no identified antigens. The treatment here: approximately 9-day PBMC culture with coronavirus spike peptide pools or control peptides (ViraFEST assay). The sample taken for sequencing was CD4+ T cells from blood, cultured in vitro. These receptors all come from a human donor who had recovered from COVID-19.

This rearrangement joins TRBV6-4 to TRBJ1-3, with a tentative D call TRBD1 (6 bases). V lost 7 bases and J lost 0, with 13 bases in between. Germline V lookup: CDR1 MRHNA, CDR2 SNTAGT. This CDR3 has 15 amino acids. CDR3 sequence: CASTLRDNSGNTIYF. The CDR3 DNA is TGTGCCAGCACACTCCGGGACAACTCTGGAAACACCATATATTTT.

The CDR3 DNA is TGCGCCAGCAGCCAAGTCGGAGGGGGGCAGCCCCAGCATTTT. It codes for CASSQVGGGQPQHF. The chain carries TRBV4-3 and TRBJ1-5; D possibly corresponds to TRBD1 (6 bases). The CDR3 sequence is 14 residues long. The germline V gene encodes CDR1 LGHNA and CDR2 YSLEER. V was cut by 1 base and J by 7 bases, with 11 bases left in between.

This clonotype has a single count. This CDR3 is CASRGQGKDTEAFF. For the CDR3, the DNA is TGTGCCAGCAGGGGACAGGGTAAGGACACTGAAGCTTTCTTT. The rearrangement uses TRBV6-1 and TRBJ1-1; TRBD1 aligns across 9 bases. The length of the CDR3 is 14 residues. V shed 6 bases and J 3 bases; nucleotides not matched to a gene: 5. CDR1 MNHNS and CDR2 SASEGT come from the germline V gene.